This T cell receptor beta chain was sequenced for a study of blood T cell repertoires in COVID-19. As for the study in general: Sources were T cells, B-cell-depleted T cells, or PBMCs; the material itself was cDNA or gDNA.

This CDR3 comprises 13 residues. With 3 bases removed from V and 4 bases from J, the gap between germline ends came to 8 bases. Per germline, CDR1 LNHDA and CDR2 SQIVND (reference sequence). TCRdb keeps only in-frame clones here, not all; method: immunoSEQ multiplex PCR. The sample contains approximately 200,000 clones, roughly 87% of which appear only once. Sample: peripheral blood. This chain connects TRBV19 to TRBJ2-3, with D perhaps TRBD2 (5 bases). The clonotype comes from a man aged 40-55 years with active or convalescent COVID-19. CDR3 DNA sequence: TGTGCCAGTAGTATTTCCGGGGCAGATACGCAGTATTTT. Amino acids: CASSISGADTQYF.